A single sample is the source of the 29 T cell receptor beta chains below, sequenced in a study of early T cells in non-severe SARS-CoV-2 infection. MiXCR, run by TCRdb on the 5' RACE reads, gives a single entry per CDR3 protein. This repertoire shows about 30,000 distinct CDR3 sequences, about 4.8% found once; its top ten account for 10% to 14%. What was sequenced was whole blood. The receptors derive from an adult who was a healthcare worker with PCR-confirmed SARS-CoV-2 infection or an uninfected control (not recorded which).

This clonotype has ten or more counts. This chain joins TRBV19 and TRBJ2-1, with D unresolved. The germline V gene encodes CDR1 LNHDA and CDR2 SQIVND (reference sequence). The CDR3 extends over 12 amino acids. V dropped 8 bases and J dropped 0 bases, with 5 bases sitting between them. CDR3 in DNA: TGTGCCAGTTCCCCCTCCTACAATGAGCAGTTCTTC. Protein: CASSPSYNEQFF.

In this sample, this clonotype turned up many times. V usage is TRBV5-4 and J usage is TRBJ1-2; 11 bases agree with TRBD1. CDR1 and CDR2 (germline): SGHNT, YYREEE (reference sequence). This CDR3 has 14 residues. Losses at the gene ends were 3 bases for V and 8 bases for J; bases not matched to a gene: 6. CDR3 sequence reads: CASSSGTGGSGYTF. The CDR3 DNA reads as TGTGCCAGCAGCTCGGGGACAGGGGGAAGCGGCTACACCTTC.

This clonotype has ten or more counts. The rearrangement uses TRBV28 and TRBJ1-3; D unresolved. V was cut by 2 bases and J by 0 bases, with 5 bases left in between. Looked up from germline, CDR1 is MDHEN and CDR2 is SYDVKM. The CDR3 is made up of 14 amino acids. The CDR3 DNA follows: TGTGCCAGCAGTTTAGTAGTCTCTGGAAACACCATATATTTT. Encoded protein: CASSLVVSGNTIYF.

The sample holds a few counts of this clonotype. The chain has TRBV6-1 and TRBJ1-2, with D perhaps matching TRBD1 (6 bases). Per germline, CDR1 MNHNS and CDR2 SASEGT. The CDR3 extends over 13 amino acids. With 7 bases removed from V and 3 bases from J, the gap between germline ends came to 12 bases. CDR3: CASTEGVHYGYTF. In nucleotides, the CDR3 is TGTGCCAGCACCGAGGGGGTCCACTATGGCTACACCTTC.

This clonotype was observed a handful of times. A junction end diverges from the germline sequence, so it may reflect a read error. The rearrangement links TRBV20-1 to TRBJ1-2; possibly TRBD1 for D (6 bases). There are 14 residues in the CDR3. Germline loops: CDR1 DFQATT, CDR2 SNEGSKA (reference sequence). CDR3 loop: CSATTGITKYGYTF. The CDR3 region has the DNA TGCAGTGCTACTACAGGGATAACTAAATATGGCTACACCTTC.

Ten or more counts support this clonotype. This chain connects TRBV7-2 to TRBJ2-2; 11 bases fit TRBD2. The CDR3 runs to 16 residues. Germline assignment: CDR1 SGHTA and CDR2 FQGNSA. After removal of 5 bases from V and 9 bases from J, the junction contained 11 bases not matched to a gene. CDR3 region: CASSTPSGRSLRELFF. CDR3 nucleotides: TGTGCCAGCAGCACCCCTAGCGGGAGGTCCCTTCGGGAGCTGTTTTTT.

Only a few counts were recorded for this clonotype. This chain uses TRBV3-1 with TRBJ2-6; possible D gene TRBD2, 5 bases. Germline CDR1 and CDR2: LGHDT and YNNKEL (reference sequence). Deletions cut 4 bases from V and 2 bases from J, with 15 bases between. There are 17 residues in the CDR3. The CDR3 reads CASSPSGTTTGANVLTF. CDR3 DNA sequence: TGTGCCAGCAGCCCGAGCGGAACAACGACTGGGGCCAACGTCCTGACTTTC.

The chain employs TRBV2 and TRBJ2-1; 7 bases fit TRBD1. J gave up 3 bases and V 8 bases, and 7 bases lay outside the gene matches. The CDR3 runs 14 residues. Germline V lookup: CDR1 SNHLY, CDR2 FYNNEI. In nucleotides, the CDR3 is TGTGCCAGCGAAAAGGGGGCTGACTACAATGAGCAGTTCTTC. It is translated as CASEKGADYNEQFF.

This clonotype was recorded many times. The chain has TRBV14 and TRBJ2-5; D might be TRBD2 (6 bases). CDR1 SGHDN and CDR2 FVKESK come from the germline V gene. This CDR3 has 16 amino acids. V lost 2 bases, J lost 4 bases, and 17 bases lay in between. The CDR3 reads CASSQSLRGAGETQYF. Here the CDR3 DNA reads TGTGCCAGCAGCCAATCACTTAGGGGAGCGGGAGAGACCCAGTACTTC.

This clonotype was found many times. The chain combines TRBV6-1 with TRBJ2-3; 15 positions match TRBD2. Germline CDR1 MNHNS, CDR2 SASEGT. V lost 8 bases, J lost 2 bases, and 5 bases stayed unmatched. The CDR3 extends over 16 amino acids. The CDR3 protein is CASGGLAGGYTDTQYF. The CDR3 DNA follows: TGTGCCAGCGGGGGACTAGCGGGGGGATACACAGATACGCAGTATTTT.

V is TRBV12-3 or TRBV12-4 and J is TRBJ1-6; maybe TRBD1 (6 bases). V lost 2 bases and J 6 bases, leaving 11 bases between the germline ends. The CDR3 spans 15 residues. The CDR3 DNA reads TGTGCCAGCAGTTTAATGGGACATTTTAATTCACCCCTCCACTTT. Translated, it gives CASSLMGHFNSPLHF.

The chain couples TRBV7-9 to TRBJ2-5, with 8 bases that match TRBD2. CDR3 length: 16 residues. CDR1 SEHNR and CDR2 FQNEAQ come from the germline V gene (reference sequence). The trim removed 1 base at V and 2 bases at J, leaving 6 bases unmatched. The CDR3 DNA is TGTGCCAGCAGCTTAGACCTGACTAGCGTACAAGAGACCCAGTACTTC. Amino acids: CASSLDLTSVQETQYF.

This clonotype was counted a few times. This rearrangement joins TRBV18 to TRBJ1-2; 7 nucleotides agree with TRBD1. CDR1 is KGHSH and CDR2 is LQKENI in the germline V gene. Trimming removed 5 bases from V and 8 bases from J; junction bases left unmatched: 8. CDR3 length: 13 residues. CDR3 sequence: CASSGGTVLGYTF. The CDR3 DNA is TGTGCCAGCTCAGGCGGGACAGTACTGGGCTACACCTTC.

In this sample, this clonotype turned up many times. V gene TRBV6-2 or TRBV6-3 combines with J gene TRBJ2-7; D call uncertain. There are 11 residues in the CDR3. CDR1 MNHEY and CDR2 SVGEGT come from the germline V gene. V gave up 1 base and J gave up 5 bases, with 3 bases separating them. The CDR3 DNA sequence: TGTGCCAGCAGTTACTTCGACGAGCAGTACTTC. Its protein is CASSYFDEQYF.

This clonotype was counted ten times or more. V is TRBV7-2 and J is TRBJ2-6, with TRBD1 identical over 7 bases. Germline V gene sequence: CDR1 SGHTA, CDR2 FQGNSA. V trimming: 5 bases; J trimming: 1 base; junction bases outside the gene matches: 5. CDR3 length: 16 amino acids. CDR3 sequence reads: CASSRGQASGANVLTF. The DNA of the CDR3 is TGTGCCAGCAGCCGCGGACAGGCTTCTGGGGCCAACGTCCTGACTTTC.

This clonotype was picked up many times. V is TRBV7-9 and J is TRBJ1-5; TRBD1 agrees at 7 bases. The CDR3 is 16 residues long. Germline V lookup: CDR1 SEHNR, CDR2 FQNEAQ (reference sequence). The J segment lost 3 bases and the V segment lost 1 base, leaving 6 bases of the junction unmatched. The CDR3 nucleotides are TGTGCCAGCAGCTTAGTCCGGCAGGGGGACAATCAGCCCCAGCATTTT. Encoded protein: CASSLVRQGDNQPQHF.

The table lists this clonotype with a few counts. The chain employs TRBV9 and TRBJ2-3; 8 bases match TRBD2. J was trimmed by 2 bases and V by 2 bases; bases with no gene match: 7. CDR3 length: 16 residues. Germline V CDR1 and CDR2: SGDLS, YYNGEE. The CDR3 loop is CASSVPTSGATDTQYF. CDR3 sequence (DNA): TGTGCCAGCAGCGTTCCCACTAGCGGAGCCACAGATACGCAGTATTTT. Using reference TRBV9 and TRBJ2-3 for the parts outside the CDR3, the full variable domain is DSGVTQTPKHLITATGQRVTLRCSPRSGDLSVYWYQQSLDQGLQFLIQYYNGEERAKGNILERFSAQQFPDLHSELNLSSLELGDSALYFCASSVPTSGATDTQYFGPGTRLTVL.

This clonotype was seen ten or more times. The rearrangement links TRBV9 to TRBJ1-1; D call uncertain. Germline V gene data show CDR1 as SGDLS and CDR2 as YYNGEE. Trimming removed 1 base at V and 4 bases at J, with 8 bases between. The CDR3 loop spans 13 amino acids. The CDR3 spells CASSVWGSTEAFF. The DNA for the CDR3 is TGTGCCAGCAGCGTATGGGGTTCCACTGAAGCTTTCTTT.

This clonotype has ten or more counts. For the CDR3, the DNA is TGTGCCAGCAGCTTAGAGAAGGCTAAAGGGGCAGATACGCAGTATTTT. Translation: CASSLEKAKGADTQYF. This chain connects TRBV7-9 to TRBJ2-3, with D tentatively TRBD1 (5 bases). There are 16 residues in the CDR3. Germline V CDR1 and CDR2: SEHNR, FQNEAQ (reference sequence). Trimming left V 1 base short and J 4 bases short, with 15 bases between.

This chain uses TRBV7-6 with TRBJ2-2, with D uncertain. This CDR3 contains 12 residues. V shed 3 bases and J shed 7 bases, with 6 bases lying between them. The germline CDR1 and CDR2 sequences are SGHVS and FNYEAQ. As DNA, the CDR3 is TGTGCCAGCAGCTTCCAGCTCGGGGAGCTGTTTTTT. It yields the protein CASSFQLGELFF.

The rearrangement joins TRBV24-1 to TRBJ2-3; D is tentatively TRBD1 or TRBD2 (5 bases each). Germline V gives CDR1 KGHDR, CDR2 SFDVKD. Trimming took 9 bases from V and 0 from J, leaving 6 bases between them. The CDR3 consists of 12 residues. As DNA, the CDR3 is TGTGCCACCGGGGACAGCACAGATACGCAGTATTTT. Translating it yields CATGDSTDTQYF.

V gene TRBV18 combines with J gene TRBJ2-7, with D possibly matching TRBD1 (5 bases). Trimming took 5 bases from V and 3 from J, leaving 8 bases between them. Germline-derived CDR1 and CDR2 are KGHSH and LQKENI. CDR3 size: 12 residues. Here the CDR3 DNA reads TGTGCCAGCTCAACGACAGACTACGAGCAGTACTTC. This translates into CASSTTDYEQYF.

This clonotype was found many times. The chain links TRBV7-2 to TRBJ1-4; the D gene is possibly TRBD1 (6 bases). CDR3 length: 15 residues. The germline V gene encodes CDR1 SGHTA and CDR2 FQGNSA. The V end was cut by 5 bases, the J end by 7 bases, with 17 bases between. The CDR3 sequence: CASSETGLQGEKLFF. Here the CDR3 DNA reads TGTGCCAGCAGCGAGACAGGACTCCAAGGTGAAAAACTGTTTTTT.

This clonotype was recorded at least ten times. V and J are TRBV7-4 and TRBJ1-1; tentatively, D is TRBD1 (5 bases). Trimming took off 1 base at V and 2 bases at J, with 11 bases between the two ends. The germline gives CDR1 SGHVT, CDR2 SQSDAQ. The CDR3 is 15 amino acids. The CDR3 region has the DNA TGTGCCAGCAGCTTAGTTTACAGGAAAAACACTGAAGCTTTCTTT. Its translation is CASSLVYRKNTEAFF.

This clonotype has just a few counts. CDR3 protein: CASSEDRVIGYTF. CDR3 nucleotide sequence: TGTGCCAGCAGTGAGGACAGGGTAATTGGCTACACCTTC. The genes are TRBV6-4 and TRBJ1-2, with 8 positions matching TRBD1. V shed 3 bases, J shed 7 bases, and the junction held 4 bases outside the gene matches. Germline CDR1 MRHNA, CDR2 SNTAGT. The CDR3 spans 13 residues.

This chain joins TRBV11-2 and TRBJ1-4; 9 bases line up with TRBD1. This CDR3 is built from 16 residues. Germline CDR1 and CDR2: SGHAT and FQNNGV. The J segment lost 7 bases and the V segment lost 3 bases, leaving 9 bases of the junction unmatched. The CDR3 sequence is CASSLAGQGGPEKLFF. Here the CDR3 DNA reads TGTGCCAGCAGCTTGGCGGGACAGGGAGGGCCTGAAAAACTGTTTTTT.

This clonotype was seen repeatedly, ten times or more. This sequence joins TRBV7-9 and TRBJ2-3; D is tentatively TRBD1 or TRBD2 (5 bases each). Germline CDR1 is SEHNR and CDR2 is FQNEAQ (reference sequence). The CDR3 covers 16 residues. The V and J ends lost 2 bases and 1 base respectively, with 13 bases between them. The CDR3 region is CASSLTSGPGTDTQYF. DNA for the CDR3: TGTGCCAGCAGCTTAACTTCGGGGCCGGGCACAGATACGCAGTATTTT. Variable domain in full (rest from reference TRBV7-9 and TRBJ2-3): DTGVSQNPRHKITKRGQNVTFRCDPISEHNRLYWYRQTLGQGPEFLTYFQNEAQLEKSRLLSDRFSAERPKGSFSTLEIQRTEQGDSAMYLCASSLTSGPGTDTQYFGPGTRLTVL.

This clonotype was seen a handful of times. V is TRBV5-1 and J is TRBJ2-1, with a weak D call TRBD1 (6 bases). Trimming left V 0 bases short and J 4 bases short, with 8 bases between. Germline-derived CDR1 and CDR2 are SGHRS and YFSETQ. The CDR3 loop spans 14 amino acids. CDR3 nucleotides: TGCGCCAGCAGCTTGGGACAGGCGTACAATGAGCAGTTCTTC. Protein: CASSLGQAYNEQFF.

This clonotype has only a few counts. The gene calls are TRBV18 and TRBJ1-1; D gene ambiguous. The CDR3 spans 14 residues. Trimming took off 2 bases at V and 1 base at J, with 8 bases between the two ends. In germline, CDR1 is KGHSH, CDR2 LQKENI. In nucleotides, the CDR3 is TGTGCCAGCTCACCAACCGCTAAGAACACTGAAGCTTTCTTT. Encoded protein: CASSPTAKNTEAFF.